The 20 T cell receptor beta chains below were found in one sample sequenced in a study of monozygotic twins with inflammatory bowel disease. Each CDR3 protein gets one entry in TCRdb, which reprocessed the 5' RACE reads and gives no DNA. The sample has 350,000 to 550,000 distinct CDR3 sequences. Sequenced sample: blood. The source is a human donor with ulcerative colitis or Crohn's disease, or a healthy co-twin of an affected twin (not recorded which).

Here the CDR3 reads CASGNRPNTGELFF. The chain carries TRBV3-1 and TRBJ2-2; TCRdb picks TRBD1, but there is no DNA to check that call. CDR1 LGHDT and CDR2 YNNKEL come from the germline V gene (reference sequence). The CDR3 extends over 14 amino acids.

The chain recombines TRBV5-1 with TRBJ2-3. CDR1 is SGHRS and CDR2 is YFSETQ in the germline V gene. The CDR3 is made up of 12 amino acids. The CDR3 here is CASSLLADTQYF.

The CDR3 protein is CASSVTGGVTEAFF. J is TRBJ1-1 and V is TRBV5-1; the TCRdb call, TRBD1, lacks DNA for checking. This CDR3 region has 14 residues. From germline, CDR1 is SGHRS and CDR2 YFSETQ.

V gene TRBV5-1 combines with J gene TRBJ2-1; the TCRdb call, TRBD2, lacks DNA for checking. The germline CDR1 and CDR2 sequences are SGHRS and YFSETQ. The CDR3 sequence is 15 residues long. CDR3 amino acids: CASSAVAGVNNEQFF.

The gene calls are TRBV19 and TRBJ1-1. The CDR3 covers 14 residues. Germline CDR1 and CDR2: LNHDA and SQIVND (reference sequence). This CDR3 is CSSSIKAPVTEAFF.

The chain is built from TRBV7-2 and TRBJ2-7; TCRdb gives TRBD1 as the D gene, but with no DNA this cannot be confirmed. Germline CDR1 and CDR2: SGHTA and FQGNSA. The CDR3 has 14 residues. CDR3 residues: CASSTTTGPYEQYF.

CDR3 protein: CASSPVRDPRAQPQHF. This sequence joins TRBV19 and TRBJ1-5; TCRdb outputs TRBD1, but without DNA this stays unchecked. Germline CDR1 is LNHDA and CDR2 is SQIVND (reference sequence). This CDR3 comprises 16 residues.

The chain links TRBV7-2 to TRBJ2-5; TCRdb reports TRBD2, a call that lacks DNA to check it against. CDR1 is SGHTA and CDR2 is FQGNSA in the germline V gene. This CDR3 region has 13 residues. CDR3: CASSAGGGETQYF.

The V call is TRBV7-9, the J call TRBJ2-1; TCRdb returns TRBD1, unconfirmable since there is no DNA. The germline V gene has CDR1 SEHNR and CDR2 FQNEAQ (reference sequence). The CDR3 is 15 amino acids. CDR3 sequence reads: CASSLVARGGNEQFF.

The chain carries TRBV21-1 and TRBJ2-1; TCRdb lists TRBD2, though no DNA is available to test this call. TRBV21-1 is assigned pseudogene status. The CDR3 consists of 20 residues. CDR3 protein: CASSLPGLAGGCGSYNEQFF.

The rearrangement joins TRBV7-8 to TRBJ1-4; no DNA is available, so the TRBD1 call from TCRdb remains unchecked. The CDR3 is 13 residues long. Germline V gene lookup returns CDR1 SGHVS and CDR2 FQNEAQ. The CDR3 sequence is CASSPEGRAGVFF.

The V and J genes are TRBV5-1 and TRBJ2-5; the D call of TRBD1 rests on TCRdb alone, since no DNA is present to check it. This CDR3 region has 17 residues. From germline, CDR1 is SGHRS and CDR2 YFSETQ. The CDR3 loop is CASSLGDSARYQETQYF.

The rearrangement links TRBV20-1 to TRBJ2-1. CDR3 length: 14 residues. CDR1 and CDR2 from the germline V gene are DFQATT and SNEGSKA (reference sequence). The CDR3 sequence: CSARPDGRYNEQFF.

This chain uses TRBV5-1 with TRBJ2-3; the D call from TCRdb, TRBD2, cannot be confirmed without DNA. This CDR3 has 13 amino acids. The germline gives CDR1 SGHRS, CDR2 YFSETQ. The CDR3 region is CASRAGMTDTQYF.

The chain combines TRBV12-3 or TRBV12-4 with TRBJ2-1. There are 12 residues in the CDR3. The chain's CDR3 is CASRSDYNEQFF.

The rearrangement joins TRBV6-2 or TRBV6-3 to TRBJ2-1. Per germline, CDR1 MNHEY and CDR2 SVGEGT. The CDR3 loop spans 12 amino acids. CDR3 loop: CASGSDLNEQFF.

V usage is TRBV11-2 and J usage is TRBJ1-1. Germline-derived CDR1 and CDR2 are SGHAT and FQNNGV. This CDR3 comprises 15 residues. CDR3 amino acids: CASSFTPSLVTEAFF.

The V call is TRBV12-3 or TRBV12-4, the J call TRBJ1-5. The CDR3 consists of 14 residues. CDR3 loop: CASSLAPSNQPQHF.

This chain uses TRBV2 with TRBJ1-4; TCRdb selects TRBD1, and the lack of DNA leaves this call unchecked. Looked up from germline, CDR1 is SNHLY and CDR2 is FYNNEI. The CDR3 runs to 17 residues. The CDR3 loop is CASRGGWTGGANEKLFF.

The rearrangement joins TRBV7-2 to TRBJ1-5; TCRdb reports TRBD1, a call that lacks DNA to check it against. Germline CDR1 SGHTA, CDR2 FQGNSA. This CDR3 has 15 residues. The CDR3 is CASSLLGTGNQPQHF.